This TCR beta chain emerged from a study of blood T cell repertoires in COVID-19. Overall study: Samples taken during acute and convalescent COVID-19 were collected in the United States, Italy and Spain. The cDNA or gDNA used as material had been derived from T cells, B-cell-depleted T cells, or PBMCs.

Method: immunoSEQ multiplex PCR; TCRdb's copy keeps in-frame clones and lacks some. The data show hundreds of thousands of clones, more than 85% seen once. Germline CDR1 is SEHNR and CDR2 is FQNEAQ (reference sequence). V was shortened by 4 bases and J by 5 bases, with 17 bases between the two germline ends. CDR3 length equals 15 residues. The sample was PBMCs or T cells enriched from blood (not recorded which). The TCR sequence derives from a woman in her thirties who had recovered from COVID-19. The chain carries TRBV7-9 and TRBJ1-2, with D possibly TRBD1 on 5 matching bases. The CDR3 DNA reads TGTGCCAGCAGCTGGTCGGGCGAAAAGGGGTATGGCTACACCTTC. Encoded protein: CASSWSGEKGYGYTF.